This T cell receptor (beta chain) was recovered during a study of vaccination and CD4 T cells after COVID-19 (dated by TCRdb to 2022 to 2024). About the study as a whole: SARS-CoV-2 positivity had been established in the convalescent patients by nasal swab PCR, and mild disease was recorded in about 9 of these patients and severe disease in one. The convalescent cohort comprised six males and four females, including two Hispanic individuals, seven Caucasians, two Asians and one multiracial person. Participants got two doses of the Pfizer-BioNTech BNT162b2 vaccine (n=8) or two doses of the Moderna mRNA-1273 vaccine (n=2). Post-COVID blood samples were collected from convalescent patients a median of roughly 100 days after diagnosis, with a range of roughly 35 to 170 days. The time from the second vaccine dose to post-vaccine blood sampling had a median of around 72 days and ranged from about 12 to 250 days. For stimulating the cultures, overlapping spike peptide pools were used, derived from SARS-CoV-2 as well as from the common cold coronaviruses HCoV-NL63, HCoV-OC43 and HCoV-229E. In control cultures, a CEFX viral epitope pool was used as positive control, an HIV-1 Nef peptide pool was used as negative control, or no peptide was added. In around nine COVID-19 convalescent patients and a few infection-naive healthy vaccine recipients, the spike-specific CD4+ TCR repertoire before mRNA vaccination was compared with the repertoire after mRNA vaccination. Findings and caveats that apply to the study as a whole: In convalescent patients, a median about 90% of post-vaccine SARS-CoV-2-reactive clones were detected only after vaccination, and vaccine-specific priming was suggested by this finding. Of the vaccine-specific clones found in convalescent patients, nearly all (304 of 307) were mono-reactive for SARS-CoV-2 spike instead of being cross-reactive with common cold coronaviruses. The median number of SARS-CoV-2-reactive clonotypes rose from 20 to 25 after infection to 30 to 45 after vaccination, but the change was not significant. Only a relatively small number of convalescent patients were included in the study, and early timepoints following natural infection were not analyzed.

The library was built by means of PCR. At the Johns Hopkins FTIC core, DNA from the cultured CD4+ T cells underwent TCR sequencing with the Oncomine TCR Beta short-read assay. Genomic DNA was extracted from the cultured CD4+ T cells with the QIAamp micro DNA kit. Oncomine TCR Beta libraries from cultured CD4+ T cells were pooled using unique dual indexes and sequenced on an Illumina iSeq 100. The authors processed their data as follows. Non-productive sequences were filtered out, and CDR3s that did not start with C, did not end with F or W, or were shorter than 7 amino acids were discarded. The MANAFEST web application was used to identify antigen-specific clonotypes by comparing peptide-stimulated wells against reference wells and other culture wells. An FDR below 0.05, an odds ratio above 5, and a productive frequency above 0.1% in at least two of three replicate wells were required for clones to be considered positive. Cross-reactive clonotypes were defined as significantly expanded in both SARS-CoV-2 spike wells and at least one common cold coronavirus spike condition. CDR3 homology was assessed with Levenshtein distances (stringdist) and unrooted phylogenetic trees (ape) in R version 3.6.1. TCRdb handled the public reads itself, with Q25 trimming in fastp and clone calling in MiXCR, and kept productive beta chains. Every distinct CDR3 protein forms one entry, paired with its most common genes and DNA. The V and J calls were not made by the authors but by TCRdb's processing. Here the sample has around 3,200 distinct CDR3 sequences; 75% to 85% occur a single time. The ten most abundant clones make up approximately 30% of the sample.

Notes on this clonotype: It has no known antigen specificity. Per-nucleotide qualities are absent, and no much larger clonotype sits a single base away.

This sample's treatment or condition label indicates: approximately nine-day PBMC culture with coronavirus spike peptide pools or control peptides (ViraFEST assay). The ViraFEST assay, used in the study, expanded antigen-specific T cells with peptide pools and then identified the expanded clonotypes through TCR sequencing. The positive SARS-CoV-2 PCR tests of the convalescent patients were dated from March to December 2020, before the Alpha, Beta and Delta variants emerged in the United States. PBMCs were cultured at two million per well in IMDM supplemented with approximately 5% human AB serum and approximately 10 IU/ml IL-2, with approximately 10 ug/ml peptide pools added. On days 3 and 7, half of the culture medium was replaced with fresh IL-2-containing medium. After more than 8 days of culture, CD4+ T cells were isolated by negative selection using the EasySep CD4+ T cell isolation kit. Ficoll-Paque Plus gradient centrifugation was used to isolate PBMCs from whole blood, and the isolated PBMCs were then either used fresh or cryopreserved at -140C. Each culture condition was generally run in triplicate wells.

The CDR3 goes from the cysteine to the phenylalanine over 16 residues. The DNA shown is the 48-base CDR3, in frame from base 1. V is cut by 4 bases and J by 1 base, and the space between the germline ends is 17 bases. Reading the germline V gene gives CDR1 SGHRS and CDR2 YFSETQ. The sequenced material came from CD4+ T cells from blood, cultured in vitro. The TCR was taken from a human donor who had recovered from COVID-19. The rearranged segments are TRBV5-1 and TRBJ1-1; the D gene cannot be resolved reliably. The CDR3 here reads CASSRNVGVRNTEAFF. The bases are TGCGCCAGCAGCCGAAACGTTGGGGTTCGGAACACTGAAGCTTTCTTT.